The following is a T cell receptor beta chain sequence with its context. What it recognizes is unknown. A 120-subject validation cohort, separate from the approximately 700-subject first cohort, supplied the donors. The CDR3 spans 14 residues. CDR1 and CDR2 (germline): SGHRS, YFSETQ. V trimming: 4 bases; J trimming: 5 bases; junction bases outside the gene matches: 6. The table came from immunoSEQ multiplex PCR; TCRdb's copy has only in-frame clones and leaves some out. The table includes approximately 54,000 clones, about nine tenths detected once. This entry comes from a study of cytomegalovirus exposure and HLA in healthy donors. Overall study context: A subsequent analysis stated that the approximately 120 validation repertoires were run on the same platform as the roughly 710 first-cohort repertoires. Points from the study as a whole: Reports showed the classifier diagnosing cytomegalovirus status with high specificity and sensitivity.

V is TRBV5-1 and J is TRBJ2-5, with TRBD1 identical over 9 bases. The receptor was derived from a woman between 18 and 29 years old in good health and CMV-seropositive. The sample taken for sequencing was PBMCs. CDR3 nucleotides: TGCGCCAGCAGCAGGACAGGGGCGGGGGAGACCCAGTACTTC. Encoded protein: CASSRTGAGETQYF.